This T cell receptor beta chain was retrieved from a study of Graves' ophthalmopathy and Graves' hyperthyroidism. This clonotype occurred a few times. The CDR3 has 13 residues. Between the trimmed V and J ends, which lost 11 bases and 0 bases, there was a span of 11 bases. Germline CDR1 SNHLY, CDR2 FYNNEI. Amplified TCR beta CDR3 regions were obtained using RNA transcripts as template. The first-round RT-PCR employed HTBI primers together with the Qiagen OneStep RT-PCR kit. A multiplex PCR was then performed as the second round. One entry per CDR3 protein results from TCRdb running MiXCR on the multiplex PCR reads. The sample includes over 500,000 distinct CDR3 sequences, about a fifth seen only once; the top ten take roughly 6.9%.

Sequencing input: peripheral blood. The TCR sequence derives from a woman aged 18-30 years with stable Graves' hyperthyroidism. Some clones in this sample may be carry-over from other donors' samples. The rearrangement uses TRBV2 and TRBJ1-5; D is perhaps TRBD1 (5 bases). CDR3 DNA sequence: TGTGCCGGCCAGGGAAATAGCAATCAGCCCCAGCATTTT. Its protein product is CAGQGNSNQPQHF.